This T cell receptor beta chain was sequenced for a study of PD-1 blockade in classical Hodgkin lymphoma. General study points: Complete responders possessed baseline diversity comparable to newly diagnosed patients. By C4D1, CD4+ diversity increased significantly, especially in complete responders.

CDR3 size: 13 residues. The ends were cut back, 0 bases at V and 13 bases at J, with 15 bases in the middle. CDR1 and CDR2 (germline): MNHEY, SVGAGI. Comments on this clone: What it recognizes is unknown.

TCRdb's copy holds only in-frame clones and misses some; the assay was immunoSEQ multiplex PCR. This sample has roughly 19,000 clones, with roughly 76% found just once. Autologous stem cell transplantation was followed by relapse in every patient, and brentuximab vedotin exposure varied. Responses achieved at best were complete response, partial response or progressive disease. The specimen comprised peripheral blood mononuclear cells (PBMCs), sampled at baseline. The chain has TRBV6-5 and TRBJ1-2; D is undetermined. This clonotype was sampled from a human donor with classical Hodgkin lymphoma. CDR3 nucleotides: TGTGCCAGCAGTTACTCCGATGGGATTGCGGGCACCTTC. Its translation is CASSYSDGIAGTF.